The 17 T cell receptor beta chains reported below all come from one sample, sequenced in a study of Graves' ophthalmopathy and Graves' hyperthyroidism. The TCR beta CDR3 regions underwent amplification from RNA transcripts. Following a first-round RT-PCR that used HTBI primers, a second-round multiplex PCR was carried out. TCRdb processed the multiplex PCR reads anew with MiXCR; each CDR3 protein has one entry. The sample has more than 1,000,000 distinct CDR3 sequences, 35% to 40% seen once. Sequenced input: peripheral blood or thyroid tissue (not recorded which). Source of these receptors: an adult man with Graves' hyperthyroidism.

In its sample, this clonotype was seen many times. The rearrangement joins TRBV9 to TRBJ1-2, with D maybe TRBD1 (5 bases). With 7 bases removed from V and 5 bases from J, the gap between germline ends came to 12 bases. The CDR3 extends over 12 amino acids. Germline assignment: CDR1 SGDLS and CDR2 YYNGEE. The CDR3 coding sequence is TGTGCCAGCTCAACCGGGACGTATGGCTACACCTTC. This sequence encodes CASSTGTYGYTF. Complete variable domain (other parts from reference TRBV9 and TRBJ1-2): DSGVTQTPKHLITATGQRVTLRCSPRSGDLSVYWYQQSLDQGLQFLIQYYNGEERAKGNILERFSAQQFPDLHSELNLSSLELGDSALYFCASSTGTYGYTFGSGTRLTVV.

Ten or more counts support this clonotype. The genes are TRBV6-5 and TRBJ1-1; 7 bases line up with TRBD1. V gave up 5 bases and J gave up 5 bases; unmatched junction bases: 5. Germline values: CDR1 MNHEY, CDR2 SVGAGI. The CDR3 extends over 13 amino acids. The CDR3 DNA reads as TGTGCCAGCAGTCAGGGGGTGAGAACTGAAGCTTTCTTT. It codes for CASSQGVRTEAFF.

V is TRBV29-1 and J is TRBJ1-1; D perhaps matches TRBD1 (6 bases). The germline V and J ends were trimmed by 8 bases and 0 bases, with 16 bases remaining between them. The CDR3 extends over 14 amino acids. Germline assignment: CDR1 SQVTM and CDR2 ANQGSEA. The CDR3 is CSIRGLNMNTEAFF. DNA for the CDR3: TGCAGCATCAGGGGACTAAACATGAACACTGAAGCTTTCTTT.

This clonotype was counted a few times. The CDR3 region has the DNA TGCAGTGCTAGAGACCTTATCCAGAGATTTAGCACAGATACGCAGTATTTT. Residues: CSARDLIQRFSTDTQYF. The rearrangement links TRBV20-1 to TRBJ2-3; D is unresolved. V lost 0 bases and J 0 bases, leaving 16 bases between the germline ends. This CDR3 is 17 amino acids long. The V gene's germline CDR1 is DFQATT and CDR2 SNEGSKA (reference sequence).

The rearrangement links TRBV12-3 or TRBV12-4 to TRBJ2-2, with 7 positions matching TRBD1. V was pared by 6 bases and J by 0 bases, with 4 bases of the junction left unmatched. The CDR3 totals 15 residues. CDR3 protein: CASRKGGANTGELFF. In DNA, the CDR3 is TGTGCCAGCAGAAAAGGGGGCGCGAACACCGGGGAGCTGTTTTTT.

The chain combines TRBV6-5 with TRBJ1-1, with 7 bases matching TRBD1. This CDR3 contains 12 residues. The V and J ends lost 5 bases and 8 bases, in that order; junction bases with no gene match: 5. Germline lookup yields CDR1 MNHEY and CDR2 SVGAGI. DNA of the CDR3: TGTGCCAGCAGTGGTCAGGGACAGGAAGCTTTCTTT. This codes for CASSGQGQEAFF.

V and J are TRBV29-1 and TRBJ1-2; D perhaps matches TRBD1 (5 bases). Germline V gene data show CDR1 as SQVTM and CDR2 as ANQGSEA. The length of the CDR3 is 11 residues. V was pared by 8 bases and J by 6 bases, with 13 bases between. CDR3 bases: TGCAGCTTAGTTCGGGGGGATGGCTACACCTTC. Amino acid sequence: CSLVRGDGYTF. Full variable domain (outside the CDR3, taken from reference TRBV29-1 and TRBJ1-2): SAVISQKPSRDICQRGTSLTIQCQVDSQVTMMFWYRQQPGQSLTLIATANQGSEATYESGFVIDKFPISRPNLTFSTLTVSNMSPEDSSIYLCSLVRGDGYTFGSGTRLTVV.

The chain uses TRBV19 and TRBJ1-1; D is ambiguous. This CDR3 is built from 14 residues. Germline V gene sequence: CDR1 LNHDA, CDR2 SQIVND (reference sequence). The ends were cut back, 1 base at V and 1 base at J, with 7 bases in the middle. CDR3: CASSIGWENTEAFF. The CDR3 DNA reads TGTGCCAGTAGTATAGGATGGGAGAACACTGAAGCTTTCTTT. The full variable domain, in which reference TRBV19 and TRBJ1-1 provide the parts outside the CDR3, is DGGITQSPKYLFRKEGQNVTLSCEQNLNHDAMYWYRQDPGQGLRLIYYSQIVNDFQKGDIAEGYSVSREKKESFPLTVTSAQKNPTAFYLCASSIGWENTEAFFGQGTRLTVV.

This clonotype occurred a few times. This may stem from a read error, because a much larger clone lies one nucleotide away. This rearrangement joins TRBV7-9 to TRBJ1-1; D is possibly TRBD1 (5 bases). The germline V gene has CDR1 SEHNR and CDR2 FQNEAQ (reference sequence). This CDR3 is 12 amino acids long. The V end was cut by 2 bases, the J end by 10 bases, with 11 bases between. The CDR3: CASSLPGQVAFF. For the CDR3, the DNA is TGTGCCAGCAGCTTACCGGGGCAAGTAGCTTTCTTT.

This chain uses TRBV12-3 or TRBV12-4 with TRBJ1-5; TRBD1 aligns across 7 bases. The ends lost 4 bases at V and 2 bases at J; junction bases unmatched: 14. The CDR3 runs 18 residues. Written as DNA, the CDR3 is TGTGCCAGCAGTTCGACCCCGGGACAGAACCCACGCAATCAGCCCCAGCATTTT. Translated, it gives CASSSTPGQNPRNQPQHF.

The chain recombines TRBV10-3 with TRBJ2-2, with D possibly TRBD1 on 5 matching bases. The last part of the DNA fits TRBJ1-5 better; the J call may be wrong. The CDR3 has 14 amino acids. CDR1 ENHRY and CDR2 SYGVKD come from the germline V gene. This CDR3 reads CAISLLQGNQPQHF. The CDR3, as DNA: TGTGCCATCAGTTTATTACAGGGCAATCAGCCCCAGCATTTT.

On this clonotype: The germline gene is not matched at one end of the junction; a read error may be the cause. The gene calls are TRBV7-8 and TRBJ1-1, with 7 bases identical to TRBD1. The CDR3 runs to 16 residues. Germline assignment: CDR1 SGHVS and CDR2 FQNEAQ. CDR3 amino acids: CASSLDTGTANTEAFF. The CDR3 coding sequence is TGTGCCAGCAGTTTAGATACCGGGACAGCGAACACTGAAGCTTTCTTT.

On this clonotype itself: This could be a read error, since a much larger clone is one nucleotide away. J is TRBJ2-2 and V is TRBV7-8; 11 bases map to TRBD2. This CDR3 contains 15 residues. Per the germline V gene, CDR1 is SGHVS and CDR2 is FQNEAQ. V lost 6 bases to trimming and J lost 6 bases; unmatched junction nucleotides: 6. In nucleotides, the CDR3 is TGTGCCAGCAGGGGTAGCGGGAGGGGCCCCGGGGAGCTGTTTTTT. Protein product: CASRGSGRGPGELFF.

The V gene is TRBV6-1, the J gene TRBJ1-4, with D tentatively TRBD1 (5 bases). The CDR3 runs 15 residues. In germline, CDR1 is MNHNS, CDR2 SASEGT. V was clipped by 7 bases and J by 6 bases, with 18 bases between them. The CDR3 is CASKSRPGLDEKLFF. For the CDR3, the DNA is TGTGCCAGCAAATCACGGCCAGGGTTGGATGAAAAACTGTTTTTT.

This clonotype has just a few counts. The chain is built from TRBV5-1 and TRBJ2-2, with 9 bases lining up with TRBD1. Germline CDR1 SGHRS, CDR2 YFSETQ. There are 18 residues in the CDR3. V lost 4 bases to trimming and J lost 3 bases; unmatched junction nucleotides: 13. This CDR3 is CASSSGQGLRLDTGELFF. CDR3 DNA sequence: TGCGCCAGCAGCAGCGGACAGGGGCTTCGGCTGGACACCGGGGAGCTGTTTTTT.

The table lists this clonotype with many counts. The V call is TRBV9, the J call TRBJ2-7, with a possible D match to TRBD2 (7 bases). CDR1 SGDLS and CDR2 YYNGEE come from the germline V gene. The CDR3 totals 13 residues. The V and J ends lost 4 bases and 7 bases respectively, with 15 bases between them. This CDR3 reads CASSKGGVGEQYF. The CDR3 DNA follows: TGTGCCAGCAGCAAAGGGGGGGTTGGGGAGCAGTACTTC.

This clonotype was seen a few times. The genes are TRBV20-1 and TRBJ2-5; 8 bases are a match to TRBD1. The germline V gene has CDR1 DFQATT and CDR2 SNEGSKA (reference sequence). The CDR3 is 13 residues long. CDR3 region: CRHSTGVQETQYF. The DNA for the CDR3 is TGCAGGCACTCGACAGGGGTACAAGAGACCCAGTACTTC.